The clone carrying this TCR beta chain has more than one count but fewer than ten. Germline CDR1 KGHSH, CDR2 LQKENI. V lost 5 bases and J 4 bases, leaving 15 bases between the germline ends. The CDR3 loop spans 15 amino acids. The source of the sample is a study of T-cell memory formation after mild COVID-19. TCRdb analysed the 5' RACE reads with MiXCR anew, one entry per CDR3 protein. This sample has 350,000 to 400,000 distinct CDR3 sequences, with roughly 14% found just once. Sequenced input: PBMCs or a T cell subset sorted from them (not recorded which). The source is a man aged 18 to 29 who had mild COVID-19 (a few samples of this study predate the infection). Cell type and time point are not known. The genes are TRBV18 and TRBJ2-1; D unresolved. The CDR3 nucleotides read TGTGCCAGCTCAACAGCTGGCGGCCCATACAATGAGCAGTTCTTC. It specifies CASSTAGGPYNEQFF.